Shown below are 21 T cell receptor beta chains from a single sample sequenced in a study of spatial heterogeneity in lung cancer (dated by TCRdb to the late 2010s). The antigens of these receptors remain unknown. The full study reports these points: A correlation was observed between the number of expanded intratumoral alpha and beta TCRs and the tumor nonsynonymous mutation count.

In light of the paper, this sample's time point label describes: sample taken at primary tumor resection. Library construction relied on 5' RACE. Sequencer: NextSeq 500. In TCRdb, the public reads were trimmed at Q25 with fastp and aligned with MiXCR, with productive beta chains retained. Identical CDR3 protein sequences are pooled into one entry, listed with their most common genes and DNA. For this sample the table gives 13,000 or so distinct CDR3 sequences, of which 3% to 4% were detected only once. The ten largest clones represent about 17% of the sample. Specimen: lung tumor tissue, collected at surgery. These receptors were obtained from a male donor with early-stage non-small cell lung cancer.

This clonotype was counted at least ten times. The rearrangement joins TRBV20-1 to TRBJ2-7; 9 nucleotides match TRBD2. The V gene end was trimmed by 6 bases and the J gene end by 6 bases; junction bases not matched to a gene: 15. This CDR3 has 15 amino acids. Germline loops: CDR1 DFQATT, CDR2 SNEGSKA (reference sequence). The CDR3 DNA reads as TGCAGTGCCGACCAAGCGCGGGGGACTAGCTTCGAGCAGTACTTC. Translated: CSADQARGTSFEQYF.

This clonotype was seen many times. The rearrangement uses TRBV4-1 and TRBJ2-1; 7 bases align to TRBD2. J lost 10 bases, V lost 1 base, and 7 bases had no gene match. CDR3 length: 14 residues. CDR1 MGHRA and CDR2 YSYEKL come from the germline V gene. The CDR3 here is CASSQGISGGEQFF. DNA for the CDR3: TGCGCCAGCAGCCAAGGTATCTCGGGGGGAGAGCAGTTCTTC.

There are many counts of this clonotype. This sequence joins TRBV4-2 and TRBJ2-1; D ambiguous. The length of the CDR3 is 13 residues. V was cut by 6 bases and J by 4 bases, with 10 bases left in between. Per germline, CDR1 LGHNA and CDR2 YNFKEQ. CDR3 sequence: CASSQNRYNEQFF. As DNA, the CDR3 is TGTGCCAGCAGTCAAAACCGGTACAATGAGCAGTTCTTC.

Ten or more counts support this clonotype. This rearrangement joins TRBV12-3 or TRBV12-4 to TRBJ1-1; perhaps TRBD1 as D (5 bases). This CDR3 is 14 amino acids long. Trimming took 5 bases from V and 3 from J, leaving 13 bases between them. Written as DNA, the CDR3 is TGTGCCAGCAGTGTCAGGGTGGGGCACACTGAAGCTTTCTTT. Translating gives CASSVRVGHTEAFF.

This clonotype is termed medium-sized (0.01 to 0.1%). The V call is TRBV5-1, the J call TRBJ2-7, with TRBD2 matching over 7 bases. Trimming took 3 bases from V and 4 from J; bases not matched to a gene: 10. The germline CDR1 and CDR2 sequences are SGHRS and YFSETQ. The CDR3 loop spans 15 amino acids. The CDR3 bases are TGCGCCAGCAGCTCTCTCTCAGCGGGGTGGTACGAGCAGTACTTC. Its translation is CASSSLSAGWYEQYF.

This clonotype was counted at least ten times. The V and J genes are TRBV11-3 and TRBJ1-6, with 8 bases fitting TRBD1. Losses at the gene ends were 3 bases for V and 7 bases for J; bases not matched to a gene: 5. Germline loops: CDR1 SGHNT, CDR2 YENEEA. The CDR3 length is 15 residues. CDR3 region: CASSLWGQENSPLHF. The CDR3 nucleotides are TGTGCCAGCAGCTTGTGGGGACAGGAAAATTCACCCCTCCACTTT. Combining the CDR3 with reference TRBV11-3 and TRBJ1-6 gives the whole variable domain EAGVVQSPRYKIIEKKQPVAFWCNPISGHNTLYWYLQNLGQGPELLIRYENEEAVDDSQLPKDRFSAERLKGVDSTLKIQPAELGDSAVYLCASSLWGQENSPLHFGNGTRLTVT.

This clonotype was found many times. The chain couples TRBV7-9 to TRBJ1-4; 10 bases fit TRBD1. The CDR3 covers 16 residues. The ends lost 4 bases at V and 8 bases at J; junction bases unmatched: 10. Per germline, CDR1 SEHNR and CDR2 FQNEAQ (reference sequence). CDR3 sequence reads: CASSSWLGTGDEKLFF. In DNA form, the CDR3 reads TGTGCCAGCAGCTCTTGGCTAGGGACAGGGGACGAAAAACTGTTTTTT.

By sample fraction, this clonotype is medium-sized. The rearrangement uses TRBV12-3 or TRBV12-4 and TRBJ2-2; 7 positions match TRBD1. This CDR3 is built from 14 residues. V dropped 5 bases and J dropped 7; count of bases not matched to a gene: 7. The CDR3: CASSLQGRGGELFF. The DNA of the CDR3 is TGTGCCAGCAGTCTACAGGGGAGAGGCGGGGAGCTGTTTTTT.

In this sample, this clonotype turned up many times. The J gene is TRBJ1-1, the V gene TRBV18; no clear D gene. This CDR3 spans 14 amino acids. Germline V lookup: CDR1 KGHSH, CDR2 LQKENI. Trimming shortened V by 3 bases and J by 4 bases, and 12 bases separated the two germline ends. CDR3 sequence (DNA): TGTGCCAGCTCACCTTGGGTCCTGAGCACTGAAGCTTTCTTT. Its translation is CASSPWVLSTEAFF.

This clonotype was observed many times. The DNA for the CDR3 is TGTGCCAGCACCCCTGGCTCAGGGGATTACAGGGAGCTGTTTTTT. It codes for CASTPGSGDYRELFF. The V call is TRBV6-5, the J call TRBJ2-2, with D possibly being TRBD1 (6 bases). Germline CDR1 and CDR2: MNHEY and SVGAGI. The CDR3 extends over 15 amino acids. Trimming cost V 7 bases and J 9 bases, with 21 bases left between them.

This clonotype is classed as medium-sized. V gene TRBV20-1 combines with J gene TRBJ2-3; no reliable D call. Germline V gene data show CDR1 as DFQATT and CDR2 as SNEGSKA (reference sequence). The CDR3 length is 12 residues. V shed 5 bases and J shed 6 bases, with 12 bases lying between them. CDR3 nucleotide sequence: TGCAGTGCTGTGGCCGGGTGGGATACGCAGTATTTT. Translation: CSAVAGWDTQYF.

The gene calls are TRBV29-1 and TRBJ1-5, with a tentative D call TRBD1 (6 bases). The CDR3 contains 14 residues. CDR1 and CDR2 from the germline V gene are SQVTM and ANQGSEA. Trimming left V 5 bases short and J 3 bases short, with 14 bases between. The chain's CDR3 is CSVRPTGNNQPQHF. DNA of the CDR3: TGCAGCGTTCGACCTACAGGGAACAATCAGCCCCAGCATTTT.

There are many counts of this clonotype. The chain carries TRBV30 and TRBJ1-2, with D unresolved. CDR1 and CDR2 (germline): GTSNPN, SVGIG (reference sequence). The CDR3 sequence is 13 residues long. The V end lost 2 bases, the J end lost 2 bases, and 9 bases lay between the germline ends. The DNA of the CDR3 is TGTGCCTGGAGTCGAGATGAAAACTATGGCTACACCTTC. Amino acids: CAWSRDENYGYTF.

This clonotype has a count of ten or more. The J gene is TRBJ2-3, the V gene TRBV3-1; D is undetermined. Trimming took off 4 bases at V and 6 bases at J, with 11 bases between the two ends. The germline V gene encodes CDR1 LGHDT and CDR2 YNNKEL (reference sequence). The CDR3 length is 13 residues. The CDR3 loop is CASSPHPTDTQYF. In nucleotides, the CDR3 is TGTGCCAGCAGCCCTCATCCTACGGATACGCAGTATTTT.

In its sample, this clonotype ranks as medium-sized. V and J are TRBV19 and TRBJ2-3; the match to TRBD2 covers 7 bases. Germline CDR1 and CDR2: LNHDA and SQIVND (reference sequence). This CDR3 comprises 15 residues. With V trimmed by 0 bases and J by 4 bases, 4 bases remained unmatched. The CDR3 sequence: CASSIDVSGADTQYF. In nucleotides, the CDR3 is TGTGCCAGTAGTATAGATGTGAGCGGGGCAGATACGCAGTATTTT.

This clonotype showed up many times. This chain connects TRBV27 to TRBJ1-5; D call uncertain. V lost 5 bases and J lost 4, with 18 bases in between. The CDR3 is made up of 16 amino acids. Germline lookup yields CDR1 MNHEY and CDR2 SMNVEV (reference sequence). For the CDR3, the DNA is TGTGCCAGCAGTCCGGACCTCCGGGTTTCGAATCAGCCCCAGCATTTT. This sequence encodes CASSPDLRVSNQPQHF.

As regards this clonotype: A much larger clone differs by one base, so this may be a read error. This chain uses TRBV18 with TRBJ2-5; unclear D gene. Germline V gene data show CDR1 as KGHSH and CDR2 as LQKENI. CDR3 length: 14 amino acids. CDR3: CACSPPEVRETQYF. The CDR3 DNA sequence: TGTGCCTGCTCACCACCAGAAGTCCGAGAGACCCAGTACTTC. The full variable domain, its missing parts supplied by reference TRBV18 and TRBJ2-5, is NAGVMQNPRHLVRRRGQEARLRCSPMKGHSHVYWYRQLPEEGLKFMVYLQKENIIDESGMPKERFSAEFPKEGPSILRIQQVVRGDSAAYFCACSPPEVRETQYFGPGTRLLVL.

The table lists this clonotype with many counts. The chain uses TRBV6-5 and TRBJ1-2; D is unclear. The length of the CDR3 is 15 residues. Germline V gives CDR1 MNHEY, CDR2 SVGAGI. The germline V and J ends were trimmed by 5 bases and 3 bases, with 16 bases remaining between them. The CDR3 sequence is CASSPLEYRYYGYTF. In DNA, the CDR3 is TGTGCCAGCAGTCCCCTAGAGTACCGCTACTATGGCTACACCTTC.

By proportion, this clonotype is medium-sized. The chain employs TRBV2 and TRBJ2-5, with D unresolved. The V end was cut by 7 bases, the J end by 6 bases, with 6 bases between. The CDR3 is made up of 10 amino acids. The germline CDR1 and CDR2 sequences are SNHLY and FYNNEI. The CDR3 nucleotides are TGTGCCAGCAAGGAACAGACCCAGTACTTC. Its protein is CASKEQTQYF.

In this sample, this clonotype turned up a few times. V usage is TRBV2 and J usage is TRBJ2-7; D unresolved. CDR3 length: 15 amino acids. Germline V lookup: CDR1 SNHLY, CDR2 FYNNEI. Trimming removed 1 base at V and 7 bases at J, with 17 bases between. DNA for the CDR3: TGTGCCAGCAGTGAAGGGGCGGTCCTCCCTGGGGAGCAGTACTTC. Its translation: CASSEGAVLPGEQYF.

About this clonotype itself: A read error may produce the germline difference seen at one junction end. This chain uses TRBV6-5 with TRBJ1-2; tentatively, D is TRBD1 (5 bases). Germline CDR1 and CDR2: MNHEY and SVGAGI. The CDR3 has 14 amino acids. The CDR3 loop reads CASTSPWGEGGDTF. CDR3 DNA sequence: TGTGCCAGCACCTCACCGTGGGGGGAAGGTGGCGACACCTTC.